This T cell receptor beta chain was profiled in a study of OX40 agonist ivuxolimab in advanced cancers. Measured with immunoSEQ multiplex PCR; TCRdb has only the in-frame clones, and not every one. The sample has around 89,000 clones; approximately 90% are singletons. The specimen comprised CD4+ or CD8+ T cells sorted from blood, sampled in a trial of the OX40 agonist ivuxolimab. This clonotype originated in an adult with an advanced solid tumor such as melanoma, head and neck, liver or kidney cancer.

The CDR3 loop is CASKGTSGATGELFF. CDR3 in DNA: TGTGCCAGCAAGGGGACTAGCGGCGCCACCGGGGAGCTGTTTTTT. V gene TRBV2 combines with J gene TRBJ2-2; 11 positions match TRBD2. Germline V gene sequence: CDR1 SNHLY, CDR2 FYNNEI. V dropped 7 bases and J dropped 4; count of bases not matched to a gene: 5. CDR3 length: 15 residues.